The text below deals with one T cell receptor beta chain. As yet, its antigen is unknown. These data are taken from a study of cytomegalovirus exposure and HLA in healthy donors. The CDR3 loop spans 16 amino acids. The V gene end was trimmed by 5 bases and the J gene end by 4 bases; junction bases not matched to a gene: 13. Germline V gene sequence: CDR1 MNHEY, CDR2 SMNVEV (reference sequence). The PCR made use of 60 Vbeta and 13 Jbeta primers. Profiled with immunoSEQ multiplex PCR; TCRdb holds only in-frame clones, not every one. The sample consists of about 170,000 clones, roughly 78% of them appearing once. Study-wide points: CMV serostatus was the only immune exposure information that was available. HLA allele associations emerged for about 18,000 TCR beta sequences in a later analysis, at 0.05 false discovery rate. A prior analysis recorded that most TCR beta V segments were productive about 87% or about 30% of the time. Indistinguishable V segments such as TRBV6-2 and TRBV6-3 were excluded.

The sequence was collected from a man in his forties or fifties in good health and CMV-seropositive. The sample consisted of PBMCs. This chain links TRBV27 with TRBJ1-2; 7 bases match TRBD1. For the CDR3, the DNA is TGTGCCAGCAGTGCCCCGTCCAGGGGGAGAGTCTATGGCTACACCTTC. This sequence encodes CASSAPSRGRVYGYTF.